The clone carrying this T cell receptor (beta chain) has just a few counts. As yet, its antigen is unknown. This specimen belongs to a study of T cells in Graves' hyperthyroidism and ophthalmopathy. It was uncontrolled infection, other autoimmune disease, pregnancy or lactation that excluded patients. Findings and limits, study-wide: Expanded thyroid clonotypes (above 0.001) were mostly also found in blood.

TCR beta CDR3 region amplification was performed from RNA transcripts. First-round RT-PCR with HTBI primers amplified the TCR CDR3 region. One entry per CDR3 protein results from TCRdb running MiXCR on the multiplex PCR reads. The data hold a few hundred thousand distinct CDR3 sequences, with about 15% observed a single time. The germline V gene has CDR1 GTSNPN and CDR2 SVGIG (reference sequence). V was shortened by 4 bases and J by 1 base, with 19 bases between the two germline ends. There are 16 residues in the CDR3. Material: blood. This sequence joins TRBV30 and TRBJ1-1; no clear D. This receptor was taken from a woman aged 55-69 years with Graves' ophthalmopathy. DNA for the CDR3: TGTGCCTGGATTCCGGGTCATCGGGGAGGGAACACTGAAGCTTTCTTT. Its translation is CAWIPGHRGGNTEAFF. Together with reference TRBV30 and TRBJ1-1, the CDR3 gives the full variable domain: SQTIHQWPATLVQPVGSPLSLECTVEGTSNPNLYWYRQAAGRGLQLLFYSVGIGQISSEVPQNLSASRPQDRQFILSSKKLLLSDSGFYLCAWIPGHRGGNTEAFFGQGTRLTVV.